A selection of T cell receptor beta chains follows, all from one sample in a study of regulatory T cells in long-lasting Graves disease. TCRdb recomputed calls from the multiplex PCR reads with MiXCR, one row per CDR3 protein. The table records around 460,000 distinct CDR3 sequences, about 22% of them present only once. The starting material was peripheral blood mononuclear cells (PBMCs), obtained when the disease was refractory, from a patient treated with antithyroid drugs. The receptor source for this set is a female donor with Graves disease. Both conserved end residues are part of each CDR3. D genes are given only for firm matches. Not every row has a clone size; where given, it reads once, few, many or a size class.

abundance: many
v_gene: TRBV27
j_gene: TRBJ1-6
d_gene: NA
CDR3nt: TGTGCCAGCATGGTGGGGGGCTCCTATAATTCACCCCTCCACTTT
CDR3aa: CASMVGGSYNSPLHF

abundance: many
v_gene: TRBV3-1
j_gene: TRBJ2-2
d_gene: NA
CDR3nt: TGTGCCAGCAGCCAGCAAACCGGGGAGCTGTTTTTT
CDR3aa: CASSQQTGELFF

abundance: many
v_gene: TRBV28
j_gene: TRBJ1-5
d_gene: NA
CDR3nt: TGTGCCAGCAGTACAGCCGTGGGGGCTGTCAATCAGCCCCAGCATTTT
CDR3aa: CASSTAVGAVNQPQHF

abundance: few
v_gene: TRBV18
j_gene: TRBJ2-7
d_gene: NA
CDR3nt: TGTGCCAGCTCCCGTCCCTCGGACAGATACTACGAGCAGTACTTC
CDR3aa: CASSRPSDRYYEQYF

abundance: many
v_gene: TRBV7-9
j_gene: TRBJ2-5
d_gene: NA
CDR3nt: TGTGCCAGCAGCTTCGAGGGTCTAGAGACCCAGTACTTC
CDR3aa: CASSFEGLETQYF

abundance: many
v_gene: TRBV11-3
j_gene: TRBJ2-7
d_gene: NA
CDR3nt: TGTGCCAGCAGCCAACAACAGGACTCCTACGAGCAGTACTTC
CDR3aa: CASSQQQDSYEQYF

abundance: many
v_gene: TRBV2
j_gene: TRBJ1-2
d_gene: TRBD1
CDR3nt: TGTGCCAGCAGTACGGGACAGGGCTATGGCTACACCTTC
CDR3aa: CASSTGQGYGYTF

abundance: many
v_gene: TRBV29-1
j_gene: TRBJ1-1
d_gene: NA
CDR3nt: TGCAGCGTTCTGGCGTTGGCGGGCACTGAAGCTTTCTTT
CDR3aa: CSVLALAGTEAFF

abundance: many
v_gene: TRBV2
j_gene: TRBJ1-1
d_gene: NA
CDR3nt: TGTGCCAGCAGTGATCGGGGGATGGGCACTGAAGCTTTCTTT
CDR3aa: CASSDRGMGTEAFF

abundance: NA
v_gene: TRBV20-1
j_gene: TRBJ2-2
d_gene: NA
CDR3nt: TGCAGTGCTCGCGGCAGAAACACCGGGGAGCTGTTTTTT
CDR3aa: CSARGRNTGELFF

abundance: NA
v_gene: TRBV5-1
j_gene: TRBJ2-7
d_gene: TRBD2
CDR3nt: TGCGCCAGCAGCTTGGGACTAGCGGGATGGTACGAGCAGTACTTC
CDR3aa: CASSLGLAGWYEQYF

abundance: few
v_gene: TRBV20-1
j_gene: TRBJ1-5
d_gene: NA
CDR3nt: TGCAGTGCTAGGGGCGGCAGTTTTGGAGATCAGCCCCAGCATTTT
CDR3aa: CSARGGSFGDQPQHF

abundance: many
v_gene: TRBV6-5
j_gene: TRBJ1-4
d_gene: TRBD1
CDR3nt: TGTGCCAGCAGTTTGACAGGGACAGTCCACGGAATTGAAACTAATGAAAAACTGTTTTTT
CDR3aa: CASSLTGTVHGIETNEKLFF

abundance: many
v_gene: TRBV6-1
j_gene: TRBJ1-1
d_gene: NA
CDR3nt: TGTGCCAGCAGTGAACATCCCAGGGAAGCTTTCTTT
CDR3aa: CASSEHPREAFF

abundance: NA
v_gene: TRBV7-8
j_gene: TRBJ1-4
d_gene: TRBD1
CDR3nt: TGTGCCAGCAGCCTCCGGGACAGGGTTGAAAAACTGTTTTTT
CDR3aa: CASSLRDRVEKLFF

abundance: many
v_gene: TRBV11-2
j_gene: TRBJ1-1
d_gene: NA
CDR3nt: TGTGCCAGCAGCTTTCTTACTCGGAAAGGTGGCACTGAAGCTTTCTTT
CDR3aa: CASSFLTRKGGTEAFF

abundance: many
v_gene: TRBV28
j_gene: TRBJ2-5
d_gene: NA
CDR3nt: TGTGCCAGCAGTTCCACAGAGTACCAAGAGACCCAGTACTTC
CDR3aa: CASSSTEYQETQYF